The 10 T cell receptor beta chains below come from one sample, sequenced in a study of post-analysis software for immune sequencing data. Points from the study as a whole: Five TRBV segments, TRBV5-6, TRBV5-1 and TRBV20-1 among them, were found more frequent in patients than controls.

Libraries were made from TCR beta cDNA, and they carried unique molecular identifiers. Using its own MiXCR run on the PCR reads, TCRdb lists one record per CDR3 protein. The table has some 260,000 distinct CDR3 sequences, about 38% seen once. These receptors are not linked to any known antigen. Sequences were obtained from blood. These receptors were obtained from a girl between 5 and 17 years old with multiple sclerosis.

This clonotype appeared a few times. The chain employs TRBV7-3 and TRBJ2-2; D not certain. The V and J ends lost 2 bases and 1 base respectively, with 8 bases between them. Germline V gives CDR1 SGHTA, CDR2 FQGTGA. The CDR3 contains 15 residues. CDR3 DNA: TGTGCCAGCAGCTTATCACTGGGGAACACCGGGGAGCTGTTTTTT. Translated, it gives CASSLSLGNTGELFF. The whole variable domain, remainder taken from reference TRBV7-3 and TRBJ2-2, is GAGVSQTPSNKVTEKGKYVELRCDPISGHTALYWYRQSLGQGPEFLIYFQGTGAADDSGLPNDRFFAVRPEGSVSTLKIQRTERGDSAVYLCASSLSLGNTGELFFGEGSRLTVL.

The sample holds a few counts of this clonotype. The CDR3 loop reads CARGTSGFTDTQYF. The CDR3 coding sequence is TGTGCCCGCGGGACTAGCGGATTCACAGATACGCAGTATTTT. V and J are TRBV3-1 and TRBJ2-3; TRBD2 matches at 11 bases. Trimming removed 11 bases from V and 2 bases from J; junction bases left unmatched: 6. The CDR3 contains 14 residues. CDR1 and CDR2 from the germline V gene are LGHDT and YNNKEL (reference sequence).

The V and J genes are TRBV20-1 and TRBJ2-1; TRBD1 aligns across 7 bases. Losses at the gene ends were 1 base for V and 6 bases for J; bases not matched to a gene: 12. This CDR3 has 16 residues. CDR1 is DFQATT, CDR2 SNEGSKA, per germline (reference sequence). For the CDR3, the DNA is TGCAGTGCTAGAGCCCCCCGGGACAGCAGCTTCAATGAGCAGTTCTTC. It codes for CSARAPRDSSFNEQFF.

In this sample, this clonotype turned up a few times. The rearrangement links TRBV29-1 to TRBJ2-4, with 7 positions matching TRBD2. The J call could be wrong; TRBJ2-7 is a better fit for the DNA end. The length of the CDR3 is 16 residues. Germline CDR1 and CDR2: SQVTM and ANQGSEA. The CDR3 reads CSVDNLRASGNYEQYF. CDR3 coding DNA: TGCAGCGTTGATAATTTGAGGGCTAGCGGCAACTACGAGCAGTACTTC.

There are many counts of this clonotype. The V gene is TRBV2, the J gene TRBJ2-3; D not certain. From germline, CDR1 is SNHLY and CDR2 FYNNEI. The V gene lost 6 bases and the J gene lost 0 bases, with 10 bases spanning the gap. This CDR3 has 14 amino acids. The CDR3 region is CASRISDSTDTQYF. The CDR3 nucleotides read TGTGCCAGCAGGATATCGGACAGCACAGATACGCAGTATTTT.

This chain connects TRBV5-1 to TRBJ2-5; 11 bases fit TRBD1. The germline gives CDR1 SGHRS, CDR2 YFSETQ. The junction had 11 bases not matched to a gene; V was cut back by 4 bases and J by 6 bases. This CDR3 comprises 16 residues. CDR3 amino acids: CASSPTGQGALQTQYF. In nucleotides, the CDR3 is TGCGCCAGCAGCCCTACCGGACAGGGGGCTTTACAGACCCAGTACTTC.

By share of the sample, this clonotype is medium-sized. V gene TRBV28 combines with J gene TRBJ2-3; 9 nucleotides agree with TRBD1. V dropped 4 bases and J dropped 4; count of bases not matched to a gene: 9. CDR3 length: 16 amino acids. CDR1 and CDR2 (germline): MDHEN, SYDVKM. In DNA, the CDR3 is TGTGCCAGCAGTTGGGGACAGGGATTGATCGCAGATACGCAGTATTTT. It codes for CASSWGQGLIADTQYF.

The chain employs TRBV20-1 and TRBJ2-5, with D perhaps matching TRBD1 (6 bases). The DNA matches TRBJ2-7 better at its end, which makes the J call doubtful. This CDR3 contains 15 residues. Germline V gene sequence: CDR1 DFQATT, CDR2 SNEGSKA (reference sequence). The CDR3 loop reads CSARDPQGADYEQYF. The CDR3 region has the DNA TGCAGTGCTAGAGACCCACAGGGAGCCGACTACGAGCAGTACTTC.

At least ten counts were recorded for this clonotype. This chain uses TRBV12-3 or TRBV12-4 with TRBJ1-2, with no clear D. CDR3 length: 15 amino acids. Trimming took off 4 bases at V and 4 bases at J, with 16 bases between the two ends. CDR3 bases: TGTGCCAGCAGTTCACGGCTCCAAGGTTTCTATGGCTACACCTTC. As protein: CASSSRLQGFYGYTF.

The CDR3 sequence is CASSLRGSAYNEQFF. The CDR3 DNA is TGTGCCAGCAGTTTACGGGGGAGTGCCTACAATGAGCAGTTCTTC. This chain links TRBV27 with TRBJ2-1, with D tentatively TRBD2 (6 bases). Trimming cost V 2 bases and J 2 bases, with 10 bases left between them. There are 15 residues in the CDR3. Germline values: CDR1 MNHEY, CDR2 SMNVEV (reference sequence).